This T cell receptor (beta chain) was retrieved from a study of regulatory T cells in long-lasting Graves disease. The time point: persistent/refractory GD, antithyroid drugs over 5 years with positive TRAb. PBMC-derived RNA was used for the TCR library. Assembly of TCR beta libraries relied on iRepertoire HTBI primers together with Arm-PCR of CDR3 regions. TCRdb itself ran the multiplex PCR reads through MiXCR, one entry per CDR3 protein. The data show some 280,000 distinct CDR3 sequences, 22% seen once. The TCR was taken from a female donor with Graves disease. This material consisted of peripheral blood mononuclear cells (PBMCs), taken when the disease was refractory, from a patient treated with antithyroid drugs.

In DNA form, the CDR3 reads TGTGCCAGCAGTCAGGGGATCTACCAAGGAAAACTGTTTTTT. Its translation is CASSQGIYQGKLFF. J is TRBJ1-4 and V is TRBV27; perhaps TRBD1 as D (6 bases). Germline CDR1 MNHEY, CDR2 SMNVEV (reference sequence). The CDR3 sequence is 14 residues long. V was cut by 5 bases and J by 10 bases, with 17 bases left in between.